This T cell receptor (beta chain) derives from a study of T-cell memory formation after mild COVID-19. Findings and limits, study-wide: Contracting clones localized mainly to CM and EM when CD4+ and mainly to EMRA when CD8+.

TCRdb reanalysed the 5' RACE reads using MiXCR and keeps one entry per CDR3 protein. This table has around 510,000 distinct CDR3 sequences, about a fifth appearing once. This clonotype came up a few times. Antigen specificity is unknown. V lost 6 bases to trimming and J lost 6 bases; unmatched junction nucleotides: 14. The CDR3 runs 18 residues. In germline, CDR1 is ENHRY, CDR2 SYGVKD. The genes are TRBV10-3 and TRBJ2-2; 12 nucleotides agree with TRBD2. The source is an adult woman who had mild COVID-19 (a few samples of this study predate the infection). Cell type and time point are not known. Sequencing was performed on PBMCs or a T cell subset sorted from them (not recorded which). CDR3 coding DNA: TGTGCCATCAGCCCGCAGACCCTAGCGGGAGGGCCGGCCGGGGAGCTGTTTTTT. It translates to CAISPQTLAGGPAGELFF.